This T cell receptor (beta chain) was documented in a study of T cells in Graves' hyperthyroidism and ophthalmopathy. Deletions cut 1 base from V and 2 bases from J, with 6 bases between. CDR3 length: 13 amino acids. The germline V gene has CDR1 GTSNPN and CDR2 SVGIG (reference sequence). This clonotype came up many times. Hyperthyroidism, newly diagnosed and lasting under 2 months, affected patients aged 18 to 65. Amplified TCR beta CDR3 regions came from RNA transcripts. RT-PCR in the first round (using the HTBI primer set) targeted the TCR CDR3. One entry per CDR3 protein, called by TCRdb with MiXCR from the multiplex PCR reads. The table shows approximately 200,000 distinct CDR3 sequences, with 15% to 20% occurring only once.

This TCR derives from a man aged 40-49 years with Graves' hyperthyroidism. Source material: blood. The chain has TRBV30 and TRBJ1-5; D remains unclear. The CDR3 DNA is TGTGCCTGGAGTGCCGAACGCAATCAGCCCCAGCATTTT. Protein sequence: CAWSAERNQPQHF.